The text below deals with one TCR beta chain. The sample belongs to a study of shared clonotypes between healthy human individuals. The data were produced by immunoSEQ multiplex PCR, yet TCRdb's version contains in-frame clones alone and is incomplete. There are 2 million to 3 million clones in the sample; 80% to 95% occur only once, and roughly 0.39% lies in the top ten. CDR3 length: 16 amino acids. Germline V CDR1 and CDR2: KGHSH, LQKENI. Trimming cost V 3 bases and J 5 bases, with 19 bases left between them. Source material: naive CD4+ T cells from PBMCs. Subset denoted: CD45RA+ positively selected. This clonotype originated in a young man in good health. Some clones in this sample may be carry-over from other donors' samples. V and J are TRBV18 and TRBJ1-1; D may be TRBD1 (6 bases). CDR3 DNA: TGTGCCAGCTCACCGCCGACGCGGACAGTCCCTACTGAAGCTTTCTTT. Residues: CASSPPTRTVPTEAFF.